A selection of T cell receptor beta chains follows, all from one sample in a study of technical replicates of blood from a handful of donors. TCRdb keeps only in-frame clones here, not all; method: immunoSEQ multiplex PCR. The sample has some 70,000 clones, 95% to 97% seen once; the top ten hold 0.25% to 0.35%. Material: T cells isolated from PBMCs. All receptors come from a human donor in good health. Both conserved end residues are part of each CDR3. The D gene is left open where the match is weak. Size tells how often a clone was seen (once, few, many) or the class of an expanded clone, and some rows leave it out.

12	NA	NA	TRBV5-6	TRBJ1-1	TGTGCCAGCAGCTTGGTGGGGGAGGGAGCTTTCTTT	CASSLVGEGAFF
15	NA	NA	TRBV5-4	TRBJ2-7	TGTGCCAGCAGCCCGCTCCGGGACAATAACTACGAGCAGTACTTC	CASSPLRDNNYEQYF
16	NA	TRBD1	TRBV7-8	TRBJ1-1	TGTGCCAGCAGCCTCGATCCGGGACAGACCAACACTGAAGCTTTCTTT	CASSLDPGQTNTEAFF
14	NA	TRBD1	TRBV7-2	TRBJ1-5	TGTGCCAGCAGTGGACAGGGAGGTTATCAGCCCCAGCATTTT	CASSGQGGYQPQHF
15	NA	NA	TRBV7-8	TRBJ2-7	TGTGCCAGCAGCTTAACCCCCAGGGGCTACTACGAGCAGTACTTC	CASSLTPRGYYEQYF
13	NA	NA	TRBV19	TRBJ2-7	TGTGCCAGTAGTATTCAGGGCATTTACGAGCAGTACTTC	CASSIQGIYEQYF
14	NA	TRBD1	TRBV4-1	TRBJ2-7	TGCGCCAGCAGCCATGGAGGGACAGGGGACGAGCAGTACTTC	CASSHGGTGDEQYF
17	NA	TRBD1	TRBV9	TRBJ2-2	TGTGCCAGCAGCCTATTCGACAACAGGGGGCAGGGCGGGGAGCTGTTTTTT	CASSLFDNRGQGGELFF
13	once	TRBD1	TRBV6-1	TRBJ2-3	TGTGCCAGCAGTGATGACAGGGAAGATACGCAGTATTTT	CASSDDREDTQYF
15	NA	TRBD1	TRBV11-2	TRBJ2-7	TGTGCCAGCAGCTCCTCGGACAGGGGGGACCGCGAGCAGTACTTC	CASSSSDRGDREQYF